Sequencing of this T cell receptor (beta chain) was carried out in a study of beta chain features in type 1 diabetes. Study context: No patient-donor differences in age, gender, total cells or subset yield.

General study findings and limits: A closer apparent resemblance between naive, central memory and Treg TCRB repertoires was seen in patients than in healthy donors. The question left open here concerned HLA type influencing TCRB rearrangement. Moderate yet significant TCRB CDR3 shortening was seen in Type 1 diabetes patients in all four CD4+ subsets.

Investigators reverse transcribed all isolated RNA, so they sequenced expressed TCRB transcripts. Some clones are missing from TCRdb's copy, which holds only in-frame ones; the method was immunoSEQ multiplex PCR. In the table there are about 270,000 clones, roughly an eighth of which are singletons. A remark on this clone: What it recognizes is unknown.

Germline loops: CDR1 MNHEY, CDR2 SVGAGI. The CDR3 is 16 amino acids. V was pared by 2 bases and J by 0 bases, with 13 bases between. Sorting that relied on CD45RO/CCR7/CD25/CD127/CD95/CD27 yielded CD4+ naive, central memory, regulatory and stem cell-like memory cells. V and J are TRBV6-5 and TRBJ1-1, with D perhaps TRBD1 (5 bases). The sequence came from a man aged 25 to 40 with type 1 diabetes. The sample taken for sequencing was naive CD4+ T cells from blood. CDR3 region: CASSYRGAGVNTEAFF. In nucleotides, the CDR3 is TGTGCCAGCAGTTACAGAGGGGCGGGGGTGAACACTGAAGCTTTCTTT.